What follows describes a single T cell receptor beta chain. Repertoires were generated with immunoSEQ multiplex PCR, while TCRdb's copy carries only in-frame clones and drops some. This table has under 45,000 clones, roughly 87% appearing once. The data originate from a study of T cell changes during pregnancy in multiple sclerosis. This clonotype was sampled from a female donor with multiple sclerosis, enrolled in a pregnancy study. Sequenced material: CD4+ T cells from peripheral blood mononuclear cells, taken in the first trimester of pregnancy.

Written as DNA, the CDR3 is TGCGCCAGCAGCTTGAGCACTAGCGGGACTCAAGAGACCCAGTACTTC. Translating gives CASSLSTSGTQETQYF. The J gene is TRBJ2-5, the V gene TRBV5-1, with 10 bases identical to TRBD2. The CDR3 consists of 16 residues. The J segment lost 2 bases and the V segment lost 1 base, leaving 5 bases of the junction unmatched. Germline values: CDR1 SGHRS, CDR2 YFSETQ.